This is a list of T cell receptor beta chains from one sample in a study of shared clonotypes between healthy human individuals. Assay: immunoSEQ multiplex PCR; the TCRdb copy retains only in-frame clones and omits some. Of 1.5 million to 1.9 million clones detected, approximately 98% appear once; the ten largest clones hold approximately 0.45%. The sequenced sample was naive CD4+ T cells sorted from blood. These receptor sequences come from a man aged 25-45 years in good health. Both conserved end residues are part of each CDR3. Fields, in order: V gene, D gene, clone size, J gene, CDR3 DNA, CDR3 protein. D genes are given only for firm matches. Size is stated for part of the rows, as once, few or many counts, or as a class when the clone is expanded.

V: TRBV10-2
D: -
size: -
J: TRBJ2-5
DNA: TGCGCCAGCAGTTCATTGGGATCTCAAGAGACCCAGTACTTC
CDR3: CASSSLGSQETQYF

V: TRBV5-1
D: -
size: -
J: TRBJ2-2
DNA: TGCGCCAGCTCGGACGCCACTTCGAACACCGGGGAGCTGTTTTTT
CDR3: CASSDATSNTGELFF

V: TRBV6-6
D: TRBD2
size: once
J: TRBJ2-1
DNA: TGTGCCAGCAGTTACTATCTAGCGGGGGGGGACAATGAGCAGTTCTTC
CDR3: CASSYYLAGGDNEQFF

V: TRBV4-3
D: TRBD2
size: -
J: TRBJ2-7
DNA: TGCGCCAGCAGCCAGGTACTAGCGGGGGAGTCCTACGAGCAGTACTTC
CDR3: CASSQVLAGESYEQYF

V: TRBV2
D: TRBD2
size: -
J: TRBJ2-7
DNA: TGTGCCAGCCAATCTCGGACTAGCGGTTTCTACGAGCAGTACTTC
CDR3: CASQSRTSGFYEQYF

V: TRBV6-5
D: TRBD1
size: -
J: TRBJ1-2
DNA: TGTGCCAGCAGTTCCCGGACAGGGGGGAGCTATGGCTACACCTTC
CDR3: CASSSRTGGSYGYTF

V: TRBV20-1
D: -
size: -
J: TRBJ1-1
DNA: TGCAGTCAAAATCGGGGGGCTTTCTTT
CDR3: CSQNRGAFF

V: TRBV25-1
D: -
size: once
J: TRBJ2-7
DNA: TGTGCCAGCAGTGAAGCCGGGGCGTACGAGCAGTACTTC
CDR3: CASSEAGAYEQYF

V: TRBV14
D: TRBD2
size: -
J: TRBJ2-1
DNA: TGTGCCAGCAGCCGGTACGGGACTAGCGGGAGTCATACCTACAATGAGCAGTTCTTC
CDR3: CASSRYGTSGSHTYNEQFF

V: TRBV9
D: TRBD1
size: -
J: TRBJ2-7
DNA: TGTGCCAGCAGTAAAGGGGGACAGACTAAATCCAGCGAGCAGTACTTC
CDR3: CASSKGGQTKSSEQYF

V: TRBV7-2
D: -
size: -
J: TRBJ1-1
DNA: TGTGCCAGCAGCTTAATCCCAACAGGGTCCTTAAGCACTGAAGCTTTCTTT
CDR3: CASSLIPTGSLSTEAFF

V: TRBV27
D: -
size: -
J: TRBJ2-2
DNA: TGTGCCAGCAGTTTAGTCGCGAACACCGGGGAGCTGTTTTTT
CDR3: CASSLVANTGELFF

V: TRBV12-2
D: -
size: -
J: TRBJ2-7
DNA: TGTGCAAGTCGCTTAGGCCGGACTAGCGGGAGTGGTACCTACGAGCAGTACTTC
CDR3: CASRLGRTSGSGTYEQYF

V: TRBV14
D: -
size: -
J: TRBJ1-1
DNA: TGTGCCAGCAGCCTAACCGGGACAAGGAAGGCTTTCTTT
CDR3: CASSLTGTRKAFF

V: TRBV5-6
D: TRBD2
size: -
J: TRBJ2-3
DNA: TGTGCCAGCAGCTTCGGCGGGAGGGCCCTCGATACGCAGTATTTT
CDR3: CASSFGGRALDTQYF

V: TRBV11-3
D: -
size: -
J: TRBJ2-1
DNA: TGTGCCAGCAGCCAGGCGGCCAGGGGTGATTGGTACAATGAGCAGTTCTTC
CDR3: CASSQAARGDWYNEQFF

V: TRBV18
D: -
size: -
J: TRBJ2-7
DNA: TGTGCCAGCTCACAACAGGTCCGGGCTTACGAGCAGTACTTC
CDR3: CASSQQVRAYEQYF

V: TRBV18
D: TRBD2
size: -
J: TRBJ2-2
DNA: TGTGCCAGCTCACCACCGAGGTTCCGGGAGGGGATCACCGGGGAGCTGTTTTTT
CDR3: CASSPPRFREGITGELFF

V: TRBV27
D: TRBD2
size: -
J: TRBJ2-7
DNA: TGTGCCAGCAGTTTATCGAGGGTAGCGGGAGCCGAGTTTTCCTACGAGCAGTACTTC
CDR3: CASSLSRVAGAEFSYEQYF

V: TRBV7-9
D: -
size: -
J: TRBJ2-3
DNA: TGTGCCAGCAGCAACGTATCAGATACGCAGTATTTT
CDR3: CASSNVSDTQYF

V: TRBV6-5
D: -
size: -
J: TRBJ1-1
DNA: TGTGCCAGCAGCCGTCTCGACAGAACCTATGAAGCTTTCTTT
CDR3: CASSRLDRTYEAFF

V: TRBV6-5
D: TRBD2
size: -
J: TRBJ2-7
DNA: TGTGCCAGCAGTTTAACTAGCGGGAGCTACGAGCAGTACTTC
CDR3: CASSLTSGSYEQYF

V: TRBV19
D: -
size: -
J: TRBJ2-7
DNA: TGTGCCAGTAGTCCAGGGGACATCGAATACGAGCAGTACTTC
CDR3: CASSPGDIEYEQYF

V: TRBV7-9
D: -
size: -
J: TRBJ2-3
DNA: TGTGCCAGCAGCAGTTTAGGTCAAACGTTTAGGCCGGCGCAGTATTTT
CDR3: CASSSLGQTFRPAQYF

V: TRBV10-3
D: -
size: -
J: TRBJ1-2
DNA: TGTGCCATCACCCCAACACCCGACGTCTATGGCTACACCTTC
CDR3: CAITPTPDVYGYTF

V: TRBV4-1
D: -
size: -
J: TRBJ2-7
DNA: TGCGCCAGCAGCCAGATCCCCGGGGACTCCTACGAGCAGTACTTC
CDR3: CASSQIPGDSYEQYF

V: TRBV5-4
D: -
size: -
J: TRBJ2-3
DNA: TGTGCCAGCAGCCCGAAGGGAGCAGATACGCAGTATTTT
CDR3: CASSPKGADTQYF

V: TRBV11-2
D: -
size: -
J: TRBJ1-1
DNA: TGTGCCAGCAGCTCAAAGGACAGAGGCAATGAAGCTTTCTTT
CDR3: CASSSKDRGNEAFF

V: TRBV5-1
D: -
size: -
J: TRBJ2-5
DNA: TGCGCCAGCAGCAGCCAAGAGACCCAGTACTTC
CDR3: CASSSQETQYF

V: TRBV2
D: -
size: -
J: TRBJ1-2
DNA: TGTGCCAGCAGTCCTACAGAGTTCGGCTACACCTTC
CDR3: CASSPTEFGYTF

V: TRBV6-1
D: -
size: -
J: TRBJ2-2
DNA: TGTGCCAGCAGTGAAGCGGTAGTAGTGGGGCCTGTCACCGGGGAGCTGTTTTTT
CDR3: CASSEAVVVGPVTGELFF

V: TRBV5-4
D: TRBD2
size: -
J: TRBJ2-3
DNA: TGTGCCAGCAGCCCGCTCGCTGGACTAGCGGGAGCTACGCAGTATTTT
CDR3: CASSPLAGLAGATQYF

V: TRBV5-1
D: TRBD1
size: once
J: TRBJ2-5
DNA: TGCGCCAGCAGCCTCGGTGACAGGGTTTGGTCGGAGACCCAGTACTTC
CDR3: CASSLGDRVWSETQYF

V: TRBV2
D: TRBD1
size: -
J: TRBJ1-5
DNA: TGTGCCAGCAGTGGGGAGTCAGGGGGTCAGCCCCAGCATTTT
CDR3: CASSGESGGQPQHF

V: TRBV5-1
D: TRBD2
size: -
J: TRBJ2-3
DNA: TGCGCCAGCAGCTCTGTAGGGACTAGCGGACTAACGCAGTATTTT
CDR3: CASSSVGTSGLTQYF

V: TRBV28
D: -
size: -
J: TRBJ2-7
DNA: TGTGCCAGCACACAGGGCTACGAGCAGTACTTC
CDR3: CASTQGYEQYF

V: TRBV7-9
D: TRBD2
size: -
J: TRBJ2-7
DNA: TGTGCCAGCAGCTTAGCGGGCGGCAATCCGGGAGGGCAGTACTTC
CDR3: CASSLAGGNPGGQYF

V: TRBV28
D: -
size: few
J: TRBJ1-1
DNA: TGTGCCAGCAGTTTATTGGGGACTGAAGCTTTCTTT
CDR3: CASSLLGTEAFF

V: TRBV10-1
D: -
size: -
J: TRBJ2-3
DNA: TGCGCCAGCAGCAAAATCGGAGCTGACAGTACGCAGTATTTT
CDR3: CASSKIGADSTQYF

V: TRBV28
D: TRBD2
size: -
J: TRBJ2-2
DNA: TGTGCCAGCAGTTCGCTAGCGGGCCGGCTCGGGGAGCTGTTTTTT
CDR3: CASSSLAGRLGELFF

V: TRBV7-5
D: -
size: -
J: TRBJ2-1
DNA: TGTGTCAGAAGCTTAGAGGGGTTGGAAAGCTCCTACAATGAGCAGTTCTTC
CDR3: CVRSLEGLESSYNEQFF

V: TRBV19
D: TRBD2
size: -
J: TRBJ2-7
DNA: TGTGCCAGTAGTAGTAGCGGGCCCAGGATCAACGAGCAGTACTTC
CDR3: CASSSSGPRINEQYF

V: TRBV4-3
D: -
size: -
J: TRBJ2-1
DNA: TGCGCCAGCAGCCAAGGACCCTCAGGGGCCAGAGGGCAGTTCTTC
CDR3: CASSQGPSGARGQFF

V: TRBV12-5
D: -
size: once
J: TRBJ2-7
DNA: TGTGCTAGTGGTTTGGCACCAACTACGAGGCAGTACTTC
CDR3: CASGLAPTTRQYF

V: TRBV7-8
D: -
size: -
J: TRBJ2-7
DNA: TGTGCCAGCAGCACGCGCCGACAGGTCAACGAGCAGTACTTC
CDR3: CASSTRRQVNEQYF